These 15 T cell receptor beta chains were all obtained from the same sample, sequenced in a study of cytomegalovirus exposure and HLA in healthy donors. The study ran its PCR with 60 Vbeta and 13 Jbeta primers. TCRdb's table, derived via immunoSEQ multiplex PCR, lists solely in-frame clones and lacks some. Of 140,000 or so clones in the sample, roughly 82% were seen once. The sequencing sample was made of PBMCs. The receptor set was obtained from a male donor in good health and CMV-seronegative.

The V call is TRBV5-1, the J call TRBJ1-2, with 9 bases matching TRBD1. V dropped 4 bases and J dropped 8; count of bases not matched to a gene: 9. The CDR3 contains 14 residues. CDR1 is SGHRS and CDR2 is YFSETQ in the germline V gene. The CDR3 region has the DNA TGCGCCAGCAGCCCACAGGGGGCCTTAGGGGGCTACACCTTC. Translating it yields CASSPQGALGGYTF.

This clone was counted a single time. The rearrangement links TRBV7-6 to TRBJ2-3, with D possibly matching TRBD2 (6 bases). V lost 5 bases to trimming and J lost 5 bases, with 20 bases between them. Germline-derived CDR1 and CDR2 are SGHVS and FNYEAQ. The CDR3 covers 16 residues. The CDR3 loop reads CASSVLTGTPQDTQYF. CDR3 bases: TGTGCCAGCAGCGTGCTAACCGGGACTCCGCAAGATACGCAGTATTTT.

This CDR3 is CASSQDSGTSTDTQYF. The DNA for the CDR3 is TGCGCCAGCAGCCAAGACTCGGGAACTAGCACAGATACGCAGTATTTT. V gene TRBV4-3 combines with J gene TRBJ2-3, with D tentatively TRBD2 (5 bases). The CDR3 loop spans 16 amino acids. From germline, CDR1 is LGHNA and CDR2 YSLEER. Trimming stripped 0 bases from V and 0 bases from J, with 10 bases between.

The chain is built from TRBV7-6 and TRBJ1-2, with 9 bases identical to TRBD1. The CDR3 contains 13 residues. V trimming: 1 base; J trimming: 8 bases; junction bases outside the gene matches: 2. Germline CDR1 reads SGHVS; CDR2 reads FNYEAQ. CDR3: CASSLGQGEGYTF. CDR3 DNA sequence: TGTGCCAGCAGCTTAGGACAGGGGGAGGGCTACACCTTC.

CDR3 residues: CASSTVTSGDTDTQYF. The CDR3, as DNA: TGTGCCAGCTCGACCGTGACTAGCGGGGACACAGATACGCAGTATTTT. The chain has TRBV18 and TRBJ2-3; 11 nucleotides align to TRBD2. Germline loops: CDR1 KGHSH, CDR2 LQKENI. V was clipped by 6 bases and J by 2 bases; unmatched bases: 7. CDR3 size: 16 residues.

This clone was counted a few times. The chain joins TRBV10-3 to TRBJ2-1; 10 bases map to TRBD2. Germline values: CDR1 ENHRY, CDR2 SYGVKD. There are 15 residues in the CDR3. The V segment lost 6 bases and the J segment 4 bases; nucleotides outside the gene matches: 6. The CDR3 DNA reads as TGTGCCATCAGGCCCTCTAGCGGGGGATACAATGAGCAGTTCTTC. Translating gives CAIRPSSGGYNEQFF.

Concerning this clone itself: The junction differs from germline at one of its ends, possibly a read error. The rearrangement joins TRBV7-9 to TRBJ2-5; D might be TRBD1 (6 bases). CDR1 is SEHNR, CDR2 FQNEAQ, per germline (reference sequence). The CDR3 covers 12 residues. In nucleotides, the CDR3 is TGTTCCAGCAGCGACAGGTCAGAGACCCAGTACTTC. Translation: CSSSDRSETQYF.

The V call is TRBV7-6, the J call TRBJ2-7, with 7 nucleotides matching TRBD2. V was pared by 1 base and J by 4 bases, with 4 bases of the junction left unmatched. CDR1 and CDR2 (germline): SGHVS, FNYEAQ. The CDR3 totals 14 residues. In nucleotides, the CDR3 is TGTGCCAGCAGCTTAGGGGAGGGAGCGTACGAGCAGTACTTC. It encodes CASSLGEGAYEQYF.

This clone has a handful of counts. The V and J genes are TRBV9 and TRBJ1-2; D unclear. There are 13 residues in the CDR3. The germline V gene encodes CDR1 SGDLS and CDR2 YYNGEE. Trimming pared 2 bases from V and 2 bases from J, leaving 7 bases between. The CDR3 DNA sequence: TGTGCCAGCAGCGTTACAGACAACTATGGCTACACCTTC. Protein product: CASSVTDNYGYTF.

A note on this clone: Other DNA sequences in the same sample also yield this CDR3. The CDR3 loop reads CASSLTGGGSQPQHF. As DNA, the CDR3 is TGTGCCAGCAGCTTAACAGGGGGCGGGAGCCAGCCCCAGCATTTT. The V and J genes are TRBV7-9 and TRBJ1-5, with 9 nucleotides matching TRBD1. Germline trimming cut 2 bases from V and 7 bases from J; bases unmatched to any gene: 6. CDR3 length: 15 amino acids. Looked up from germline, CDR1 is SEHNR and CDR2 is FQNEAQ (reference sequence).

The chain combines TRBV6-5 with TRBJ2-1; unclear D gene. Germline CDR1 reads MNHEY; CDR2 reads SVGAGI. The CDR3 sequence is 13 residues long. V was clipped by 5 bases and J by 2 bases, with 7 bases between them. The DNA of the CDR3 is TGTGCCAGCAGTCCAGACACCTACAATGAGCAGTTCTTC. This sequence encodes CASSPDTYNEQFF.

The J gene is TRBJ1-1, the V gene TRBV5-4; 9 nucleotides line up with TRBD1. Germline values: CDR1 SGHNT, CDR2 YYREEE (reference sequence). V shed 3 bases and J 1 base; nucleotides not matched to a gene: 4. The CDR3 has 15 amino acids. The CDR3 DNA reads TGTGCCAGCAGCTGGACAGGGGTGGAGAACACTGAAGCTTTCTTT. Amino acids: CASSWTGVENTEAFF. Complete variable domain (other parts from reference TRBV5-4 and TRBJ1-1): ETGVTQSPTHLIKTRGQQVTLRCSSQSGHNTVSWYQQALGQGPQFIFQYYREEENGRGNFPPRFSGLQFPNYSSELNVNALELDDSALYLCASSWTGVENTEAFFGQGTRLTVV.

This rearrangement joins TRBV27 to TRBJ1-2; D ambiguous. CDR3 length: 15 amino acids. In germline, CDR1 is MNHEY, CDR2 SMNVEV (reference sequence). The ends were cut back, 6 bases at V and 1 base at J, with 15 bases in the middle. This CDR3 is CASSPFEGSNYGYTF. Here the CDR3 DNA reads TGTGCCAGCAGCCCCTTTGAGGGTAGTAACTATGGCTACACCTTC.

V is TRBV29-1 and J is TRBJ2-7; 7 nucleotides match TRBD2. The CDR3 spans 15 residues. V dropped 0 bases and J dropped 0; count of bases not matched to a gene: 5. CDR1 is SQVTM and CDR2 is ANQGSEA in the germline V gene. The CDR3 is CSVEETSRSSYEQYF. Here the CDR3 DNA reads TGCAGCGTTGAAGAGACTAGCCGTAGCTCCTACGAGCAGTACTTC.

V gene TRBV6-4 combines with J gene TRBJ2-2; 9 bases align to TRBD2. CDR3 size: 15 residues. CDR1 is MRHNA and CDR2 is SNTAGT in the germline V gene. J lost 3 bases, V lost 3 bases, and 2 bases had no gene match. CDR3 DNA: TGTGCCAGCAGTGAATTAGCGGGAGACACCGGGGAGCTGTTTTTT. Protein product: CASSELAGDTGELFF.